The rows below give T cell receptor beta chains drawn from one sample of a study of shared clonotypes between healthy human individuals. Using immunoSEQ multiplex PCR, the repertoire was profiled, and TCRdb retains in-frame clones only, with some absent. The sample holds around 2.1 million clones, around 95% seen once. Sequencing was performed on naive CD4+ T cells sorted from blood. The receptors originated from a man aged 18-30 years in good health. CDR3s include the opening cysteine and the closing phenylalanine or tryptophan. Fields, in order: D gene, clone size, J gene, V gene, CDR3 protein, CDR3 DNA. The D gene is left open where the match is weak. Clone size is stated in some rows and not others, as once, few, many or a class when expanded.

TRBD1 . TRBJ2-7 TRBV27 CASSRAGQGPYEQYF TGTGCCAGCAGTCGGGCGGGACAGGGCCCCTACGAGCAGTACTTC
. . TRBJ2-3 TRBV7-9 CASTLPRSTDTQYF TGTGCCAGCACCCTCCCGAGGAGCACAGATACGCAGTATTTT
TRBD1 . TRBJ2-2 TRBV5-1 CASSDRQGGFGTGELFF TGCGCCAGCAGCGACAGACAGGGCGGTTTTGGGACCGGGGAGCTGTTTTTT
. . TRBJ1-2 TRBV29-1 CSVNGAANYGYTF TGCAGCGTTAATGGGGCGGCGAACTATGGCTACACCTTC
. once TRBJ1-5 TRBV6-7 CASSHGRVNQPQHF TGTGCCAGCAGTCACGGACGGGTGAATCAGCCCCAGCATTTT
TRBD1 few TRBJ2-7 TRBV27 CASSPGQGPYEQYF TGTGCCAGCAGCCCGGGACAGGGGCCGTACGAGCAGTACTTC
. . TRBJ1-1 TRBV30 CAWSTKNTEAFF TGTGCCTGGAGTACCAAGAACACTGAAGCTTTCTTT
TRBD2 . TRBJ2-6 TRBV7-9 CASSRSGGGQMSGANVLTF TGTGCCAGCAGCCGTTCCGGCGGGGGGCAGATGTCTGGGGCCAACGTCCTGACTTTC
. . TRBJ1-1 TRBV4-2 CASSQERQNTEAFF TGTGCCAGCAGCCAAGAACGACAGAACACTGAAGCTTTCTTT
TRBD1 . TRBJ1-4 TRBV10-3 CATGQGAQNEKLFF TGTGCCACCGGACAGGGGGCTCAAAATGAAAAACTGTTTTTT
. . TRBJ2-3 TRBV6-1 CASSEVGSYPTDTQYF TGTGCCAGCAGTGAAGTAGGAAGCTACCCCACAGATACGCAGTATTTT
TRBD1 . TRBJ1-5 TRBV6-1 CASSRGQGDNQPQHF TGTGCCAGCAGTCGAGGACAGGGGGACAATCAGCCCCAGCATTTT
. . TRBJ1-3 TRBV18 CASSPLQESSGNTIYF TGTGCCAGCTCACCACTTCAGGAGAGCTCTGGAAACACCATATATTTT
TRBD1 . TRBJ2-2 TRBV6-5 CASSYGLTGESGELFF TGTGCCAGCAGTTACGGGCTGACAGGGGAGTCCGGGGAGCTGTTTTTT
TRBD2 . TRBJ2-5 TRBV11-2 CASSRRGEVRETQYF TGTGCCAGCAGCCGCCGGGGGGAGGTCCGGGAGACCCAGTACTTC
. . TRBJ1-1 TRBV29-1 CSVEPLRGTEAFF TGCAGCGTTGAACCACTTAGGGGTACTGAAGCTTTCTTT
. . TRBJ1-2 TRBV5-6 CASSLYGTPNYGYTF TGTGCCAGCAGCCTCTATGGGACACCTAACTATGGCTACACCTTC
TRBD2 . TRBJ2-7 TRBV27 CASKTQSGARIYEQYF TGTGCCAGCAAAACCCAGAGCGGGGCCCGGATCTACGAGCAGTACTTC
TRBD2 . TRBJ2-2 TRBV29-1 CSVKPRTSGSGAGELFF TGCAGCGTTAAACCTCGGACTAGCGGGAGCGGGGCCGGGGAGCTGTTTTTT
. . TRBJ1-2 TRBV19 CASSARPGPSYTF TGTGCCAGTAGCGCCCGACCGGGGCCAAGCTACACCTTC
. . TRBJ1-2 TRBV6-5 CASSYSDRNYGYTF TGTGCCAGCAGTTATTCCGACAGGAACTATGGCTACACCTTC
. . TRBJ2-2 TRBV11-2 CASSLARGFGELFF TGTGCCAGCAGCTTAGCGAGGGGCTTCGGGGAGCTGTTTTTT
TRBD1 . TRBJ2-5 TRBV5-1 CASSLTTGGAETQYF TGCGCCAGCAGCTTGACTACAGGGGGCGCAGAGACCCAGTACTTC
. . TRBJ2-7 TRBV7-6 CASSLGRQGISYEQYF TGTGCCAGCAGCTTAGGTCGCCAGGGAATCTCCTACGAGCAGTACTTC
TRBD1 . TRBJ1-6 TRBV27 CASSPGTGSSYNSPLHF TGTGCCAGCAGTCCCGGGACAGGGAGCTCCTATAATTCACCCCTCCACTTT
. . TRBJ2-2 TRBV18 CASSPPRLGHGELFF TGTGCCAGCTCACCACCGAGGCTAGGTCACGGGGAGCTGTTTTTT
. . TRBJ2-3 TRBV19 CATGTRLFGSTDTQYF TGTGCCACCGGGACGAGATTGTTTGGGAGCACAGATACGCAGTATTTT
. . TRBJ2-2 TRBV5-6 CASSLVAGELFF TGTGCCAGCAGCTTGGTCGCGGGGGAGCTGTTTTTT
TRBD1 . TRBJ1-1 TRBV27 CASSLGQGNTEAFF TGTGCCAGCAGTTTAGGACAGGGGAACACTGAAGCTTTCTTT
TRBD1 once TRBJ2-5 TRBV5-4 CASSLSSETGIETQYF TGTGCCAGCAGCTTGTCATCCGAGACAGGGATCGAGACCCAGTACTTC
. . TRBJ2-3 TRBV6-1 CASSARGTDTQYF TGTGCCAGCAGTGCCAGGGGCACAGATACGCAGTATTTT
. . TRBJ2-5 TRBV9 CASHPAQYF TGTGCCAGTCACCCGGCCCAGTACTTC
. . TRBJ2-3 TRBV7-9 CASSRADTQYF TGTGCCAGCAGCCGAGCAGATACGCAGTATTTT
TRBD1 . TRBJ1-2 TRBV28 CASSTGQGRGGYTF TGTGCCAGCAGTACGGGACAGGGGAGGGGTGGCTACACCTTC
. . TRBJ1-6 TRBV19 CASTSGTANSPLHF TGTGCCAGTACCTCAGGGACGGCTAATTCACCCCTCCACTTT
TRBD1 . TRBJ1-1 TRBV19 CASSETGDAEAFF TGTGCCAGTAGTGAGACAGGGGACGCTGAAGCTTTCTTT
TRBD2 . TRBJ2-4 TRBV5-1 CASSSWTSGSTIQYF TGCGCCAGCAGCTCTTGGACTAGCGGGAGTACTATTCAGTACTTC
TRBD1 . TRBJ2-3 TRBV10-3 CAIRWELGQGPPDTQYF TGTGCCATCAGATGGGAATTGGGACAGGGGCCCCCAGATACGCAGTATTTT
TRBD1 . TRBJ2-6 TRBV7-3 CASSQRTGVGANVLTF TGTGCCAGCAGCCAAAGGACAGGGGTTGGGGCCAACGTCCTGACTTTC
TRBD1 . TRBJ2-5 TRBV6-5 CASSPTGLQETQYF TGTGCCAGCAGCCCGACAGGGCTCCAAGAGACCCAGTACTTC
TRBD1 . TRBJ2-7 TRBV18 CASSPGTGLYEQYF TGTGCCAGCTCGCCCGGGACAGGGTTGTACGAGCAGTACTTC
. . TRBJ2-2 TRBV2 CASSEAGGTGELFF TGTGCCAGCAGTGAAGCGGGAGGCACCGGGGAGCTGTTTTTT
TRBD1 few TRBJ2-2 TRBV5-1 CASSIPGQGSVGGELFF TGCGCCAGCAGCATCCCGGGACAGGGTAGTGTTGGCGGGGAGCTGTTTTTT
. . TRBJ1-4 TRBV5-1 CASSPEPQATNEKLFF TGCGCCAGCAGCCCAGAACCGCAAGCAACTAATGAAAAACTGTTTTTT
TRBD1 . TRBJ2-7 TRBV28 CASSPHIPGQGVEQYF TGTGCCAGCAGTCCCCACATTCCGGGACAGGGGGTCGAGCAGTACTTC
. . TRBJ2-2 TRBV7-9 CASSFPGELFF TGTGCCAGCAGCTTCCCCGGGGAGCTGTTTTTT
. . TRBJ1-3 TRBV7-2 CASSRTVTDSGNTIYF TGTGCCAGCAGCAGGACGGTGACCGACTCTGGAAACACCATATATTTT